This T cell receptor beta chain is drawn from a study of beta chain features in type 1 diabetes. Trimming shortened V by 8 bases and J by 9 bases, and 20 bases separated the two germline ends. The CDR3 covers 14 residues. CDR1 SNHLY and CDR2 FYNNEI come from the germline V gene. The entirety of the isolated RNA underwent reverse transcription, so expressed TCRB transcripts were sequenced. TCRdb keeps only in-frame clones here, not all; method: immunoSEQ multiplex PCR. Here the sample spans about 900,000 clones, 17% being singletons. Input material: naive CD4+ T cells from blood. This receptor was taken from a woman between 18 and 29 years old in good health. V gene TRBV2 combines with J gene TRBJ1-5, with D possibly TRBD1 on 6 matching bases. In nucleotides, the CDR3 is TGTGCCAGCCAAGCTGACAGGTCGCTGGGGCCCCAGCATTTT. It specifies CASQADRSLGPQHF.